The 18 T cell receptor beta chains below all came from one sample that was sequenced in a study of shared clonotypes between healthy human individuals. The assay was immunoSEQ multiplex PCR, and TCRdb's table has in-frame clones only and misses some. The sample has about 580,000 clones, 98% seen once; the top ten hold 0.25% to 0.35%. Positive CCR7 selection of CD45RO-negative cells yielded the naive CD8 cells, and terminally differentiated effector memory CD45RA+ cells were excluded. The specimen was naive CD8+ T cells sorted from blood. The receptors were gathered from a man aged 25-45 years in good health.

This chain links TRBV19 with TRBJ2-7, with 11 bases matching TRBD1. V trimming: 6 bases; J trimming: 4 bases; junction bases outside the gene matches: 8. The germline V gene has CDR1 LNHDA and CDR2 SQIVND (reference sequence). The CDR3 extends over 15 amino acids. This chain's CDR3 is CASSRGTGGKYEQYF. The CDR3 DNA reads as TGTGCCAGTAGCCGGGGGACAGGGGGGAAGTACGAGCAGTACTTC.

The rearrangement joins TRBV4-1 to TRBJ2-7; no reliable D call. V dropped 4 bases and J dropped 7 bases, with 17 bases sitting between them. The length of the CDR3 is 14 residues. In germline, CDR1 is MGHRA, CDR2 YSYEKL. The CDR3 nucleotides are TGCGCCAGCAGCCGCGGCAGGTACCTAGGGGAGCAGTACTTC. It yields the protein CASSRGRYLGEQYF.

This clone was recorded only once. CDR3 amino acids: CASSSAYSNGDTQYF. For the CDR3, the DNA is TGTGCCAGCAGCTCCGCCTACTCCAACGGAGATACGCAGTATTTT. The chain joins TRBV5-5 to TRBJ2-3, with no clear D. The length of the CDR3 is 15 residues. Germline CDR1 SGHKS, CDR2 YYEKEE (reference sequence). The ends were cut back, 3 bases at V and 5 bases at J, with 16 bases in the middle.

Here the CDR3 DNA reads TGTGCCATCAGTCCTTCAGCAGCTAACTATGGCTACACCTTC. It yields the protein CAISPSAANYGYTF. V gene TRBV10-3 combines with J gene TRBJ1-2, with unresolved D. The V and J ends lost 5 bases and 0 bases respectively, with 10 bases between them. This CDR3 has 14 amino acids. Germline V gene data show CDR1 as ENHRY and CDR2 as SYGVKD.

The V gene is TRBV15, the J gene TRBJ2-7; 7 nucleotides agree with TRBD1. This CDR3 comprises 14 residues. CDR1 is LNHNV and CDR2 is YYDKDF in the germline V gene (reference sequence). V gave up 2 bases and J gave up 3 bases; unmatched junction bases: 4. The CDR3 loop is CATSRQTGYYEQYF. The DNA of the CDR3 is TGTGCCACCAGCAGACAGACAGGGTACTACGAGCAGTACTTC.

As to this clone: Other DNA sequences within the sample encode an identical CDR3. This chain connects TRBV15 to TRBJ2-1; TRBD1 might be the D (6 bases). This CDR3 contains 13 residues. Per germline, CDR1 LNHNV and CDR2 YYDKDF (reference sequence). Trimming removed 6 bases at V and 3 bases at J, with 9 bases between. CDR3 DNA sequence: TGTGCCACCAGTAGGACAGACTACAATGAGCAGTTCTTC. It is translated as CATSRTDYNEQFF.

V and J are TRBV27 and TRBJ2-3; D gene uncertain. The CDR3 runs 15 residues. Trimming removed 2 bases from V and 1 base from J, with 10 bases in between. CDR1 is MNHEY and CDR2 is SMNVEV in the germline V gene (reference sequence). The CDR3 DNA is TGTGCCAGCAGTTTAGTATACACTGGCACAGATACGCAGTATTTT. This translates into CASSLVYTGTDTQYF.

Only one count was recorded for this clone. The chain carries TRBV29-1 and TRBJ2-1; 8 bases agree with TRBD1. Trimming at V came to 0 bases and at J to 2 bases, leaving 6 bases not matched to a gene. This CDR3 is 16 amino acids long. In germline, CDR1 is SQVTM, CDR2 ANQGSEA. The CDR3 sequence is CSVEDQGARAYNEQFF. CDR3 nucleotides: TGCAGCGTTGAAGACCAGGGGGCGCGGGCCTACAATGAGCAGTTCTTC.

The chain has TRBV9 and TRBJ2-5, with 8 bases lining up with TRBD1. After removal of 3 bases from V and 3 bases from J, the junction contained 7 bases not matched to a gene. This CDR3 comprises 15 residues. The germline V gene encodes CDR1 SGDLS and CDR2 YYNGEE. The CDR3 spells CASSGRGRREETQYF. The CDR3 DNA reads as TGTGCCAGCAGCGGCAGGGGGCGAAGAGAAGAGACCCAGTACTTC. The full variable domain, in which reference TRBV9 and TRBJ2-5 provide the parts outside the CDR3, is DSGVTQTPKHLITATGQRVTLRCSPRSGDLSVYWYQQSLDQGLQFLIQYYNGEERAKGNILERFSAQQFPDLHSELNLSSLELGDSALYFCASSGRGRREETQYFGPGTRLLVL.

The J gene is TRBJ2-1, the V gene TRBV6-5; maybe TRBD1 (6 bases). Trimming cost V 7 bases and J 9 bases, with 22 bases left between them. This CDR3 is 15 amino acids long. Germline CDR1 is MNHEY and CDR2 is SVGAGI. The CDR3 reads CASTWGQATFGEQFF. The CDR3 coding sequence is TGTGCCAGCACTTGGGGGCAGGCGACCTTTGGTGAGCAGTTCTTC.

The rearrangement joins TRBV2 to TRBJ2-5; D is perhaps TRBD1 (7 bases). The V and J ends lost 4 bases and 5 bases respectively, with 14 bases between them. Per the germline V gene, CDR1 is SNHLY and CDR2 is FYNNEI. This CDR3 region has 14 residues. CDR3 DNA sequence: TGTGCCAGCAGTGGGGGGGACAGCCCTGAGACCCAGTACTTC. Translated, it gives CASSGGDSPETQYF. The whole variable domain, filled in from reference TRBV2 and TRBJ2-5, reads EPEVTQTPSHQVTQMGQEVILRCVPISNHLYFYWYRQILGQKVEFLVSFYNNEISEKSEIFDDQFSVERPDGSNFTLKIRSTKLEDSAMYFCASSGGDSPETQYFGPGTRLLVL.

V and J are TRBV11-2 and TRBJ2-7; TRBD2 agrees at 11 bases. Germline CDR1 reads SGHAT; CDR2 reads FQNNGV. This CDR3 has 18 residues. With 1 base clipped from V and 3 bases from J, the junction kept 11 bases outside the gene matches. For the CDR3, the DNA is TGTGCCAGCAGCTTAGGACCTCATAGCGGGAGGGCCGTCTACGAGCAGTACTTC. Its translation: CASSLGPHSGRAVYEQYF.

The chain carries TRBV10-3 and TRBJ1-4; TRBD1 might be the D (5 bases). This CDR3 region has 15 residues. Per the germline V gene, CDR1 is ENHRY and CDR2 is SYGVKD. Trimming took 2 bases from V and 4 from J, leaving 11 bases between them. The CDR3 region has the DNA TGTGCCATCAGTGAGCGGGACGGAAATAATGAAAAACTGTTTTTT. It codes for CAISERDGNNEKLFF.

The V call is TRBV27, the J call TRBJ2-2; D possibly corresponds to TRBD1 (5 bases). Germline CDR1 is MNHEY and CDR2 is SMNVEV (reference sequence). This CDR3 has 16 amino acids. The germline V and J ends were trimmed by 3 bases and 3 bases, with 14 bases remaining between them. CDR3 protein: CASSFRRQTDTGELFF. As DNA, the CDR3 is TGTGCCAGCAGTTTCCGTCGACAGACAGACACCGGGGAGCTGTTTTTT.

The CDR3 sequence: CASSSTGVRFEQYF. In DNA form, the CDR3 reads TGTGCCAGTAGCTCTACAGGGGTTAGGTTCGAGCAGTACTTC. The genes are TRBV19 and TRBJ2-7, with 7 positions matching TRBD1. CDR3 size: 14 residues. The V segment lost 6 bases and the J segment 6 bases; nucleotides outside the gene matches: 11. Germline CDR1 LNHDA, CDR2 SQIVND (reference sequence).

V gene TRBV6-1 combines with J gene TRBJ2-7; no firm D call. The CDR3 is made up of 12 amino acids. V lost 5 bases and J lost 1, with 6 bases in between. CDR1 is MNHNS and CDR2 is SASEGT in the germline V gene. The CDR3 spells CASSLLSYEQYF. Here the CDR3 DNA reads TGTGCCAGCAGTTTACTTTCCTACGAGCAGTACTTC.

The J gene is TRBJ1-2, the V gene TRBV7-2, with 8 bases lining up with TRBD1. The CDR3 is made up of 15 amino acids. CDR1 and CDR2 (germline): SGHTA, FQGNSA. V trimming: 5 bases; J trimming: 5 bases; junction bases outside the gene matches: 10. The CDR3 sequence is CASSTGQGPAYGYTF. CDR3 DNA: TGTGCCAGCAGCACCGGACAGGGCCCCGCATATGGCTACACCTTC.

The CDR3 coding sequence is TGTGCCAGCAGTTTACTAGAAGGATACAATGAGCAGTTCTTC. Amino acid sequence: CASSLLEGYNEQFF. The rearrangement joins TRBV27 to TRBJ2-1, with D uncertain. V lost 2 bases and J lost 4, with 9 bases in between. Germline V gene sequence: CDR1 MNHEY, CDR2 SMNVEV (reference sequence). The CDR3 runs to 14 residues.